Described below is a single T cell receptor beta chain sequence and its context. What it recognizes is unknown. This record comes from a study of CXCR3-negative and CXCR3-positive naive CD8 T cells. Study findings and constraints: From TRB CDR3 properties, TCR strength was inferred; surface CD5 did not differ between naive subsets. Higher TRB CDR3 hydrophobicity marked CXCR3-positive naive cells relative to CXCR3-negative naive cells. The study found comparably high diversity in both naive subsets and much lower diversity in memory CD8+ cells.

The germline V gene has CDR1 MNHEY and CDR2 SVGEGT. The CDR3 is 17 amino acids. The authors made the TRB cDNA libraries by 5' RACE using UMI labels. TCRdb processed the 5' RACE reads again and assigns one entry to each CDR3 protein, with no DNA. This table lists about 50,000 distinct CDR3 sequences. The sorting of each CD8+ T cell subset was done in triplicate, at 330,000 or so cells each. CD45RO-CCR7+CD27+CD95- defined naive CD8+ T cells. The receptor comes from a human donor in good health. Some clones in this sample may be carry-over from other donors' samples. Material for sequencing was naive CXCR3+ CD8+ T cells from blood. Subset described: CD45RO-CCR7+CD27+CD95- naive CD8+ T cells expressing CXCR3 (TNR3+). This chain links TRBV6-2 or TRBV6-3 with TRBJ2-3; TCRdb selects TRBD1, and the lack of DNA leaves this call unchecked. This CDR3 is CASRTPDGTWGSYTQYF.